This entry features one T cell receptor beta chain sequence. This sample is part of a study of T cell changes during pregnancy in multiple sclerosis. This table comes from immunoSEQ multiplex PCR, and its TCRdb copy is limited to in-frame clones, with some not included. The repertoire holds more than 55,000 clones, with roughly 92% as singletons. This CDR3 has 15 residues. Trimming at V came to 1 base and at J to 5 bases, leaving 6 bases not matched to a gene. Germline V gene data show CDR1 as SGHRS and CDR2 as YFSETQ. The material sequenced was peripheral blood, taken in the first trimester of pregnancy. This chain connects TRBV5-1 to TRBJ2-3, with TRBD2 matching over 8 bases. The receptor was isolated from a female donor in good health, enrolled as a control in a pregnancy study. The CDR3 reads CASSLSRGRIDTQYF. For the CDR3, the DNA is TGCGCCAGCAGCTTGAGTCGCGGGAGGATAGATACGCAGTATTTT.